The 27 T cell receptor beta chains given below trace back to one sample, sequenced in a study of post-analysis software for immune sequencing data. General study results and limits: Controls had lower frequencies than patients of 4 or 5 TRBV segments, which included TRBV5-6, TRBV5-1 and TRBV20-1.

Built from TCR beta cDNA, the libraries had unique molecular identifiers in them. Each CDR3 protein gets one entry after TCRdb re-called the PCR reads with MiXCR. This table holds roughly 620,000 distinct CDR3 sequences, about 40% found once. Antigens of these TCRs are unknown. What was sequenced was blood. The receptors here all came from a girl aged 5-17 years with multiple sclerosis.

There are a few counts of this clonotype. The chain employs TRBV27 and TRBJ2-3; D uncertain. Germline V gene data show CDR1 as MNHEY and CDR2 as SMNVEV (reference sequence). CDR3 length: 14 residues. V was trimmed by 2 bases and J by 0 bases, leaving 6 bases between them. CDR3 DNA sequence: TGTGCCAGCAGTTTACGGATGAGCACAGATACGCAGTATTTT. It is translated as CASSLRMSTDTQYF.

CDR3 bases: TGCAGTGCTAGAGGGGGCCGGGACAGGGTTCACAATGAGCAGTTCTTC. It encodes CSARGGRDRVHNEQFF. This chain connects TRBV20-1 to TRBJ2-1, with TRBD1 matching over 9 bases. The CDR3 has 16 residues. The germline CDR1 and CDR2 sequences are DFQATT and SNEGSKA (reference sequence). V dropped 1 base and J dropped 5; count of bases not matched to a gene: 9.

This chain uses TRBV29-1 with TRBJ2-4, with 10 bases that match TRBD1. The J call could be wrong; TRBJ2-7 is a better fit for the DNA end. The germline V gene encodes CDR1 SQVTM and CDR2 ANQGSEA. CDR3 length: 14 amino acids. The CDR3 reads CSVRGGQGSVEQYF. DNA of the CDR3: TGCAGCGTGAGGGGGGGACAGGGGTCTGTCGAGCAGTACTTC.

CDR3 DNA: TGCAGCGTTGGGGATGGGGTCTCCTACGAGCAGTACTTC. The encoded protein is CSVGDGVSYEQYF. This chain joins TRBV29-1 and TRBJ2-7, with D unclear. CDR3 length: 13 amino acids. The germline V gene has CDR1 SQVTM and CDR2 ANQGSEA. V gave up 4 bases and J gave up 0 bases, with 10 bases separating them.

This clonotype has more than one count but fewer than ten. V is TRBV12-3 or TRBV12-4 and J is TRBJ2-3, with D perhaps TRBD1 or TRBD2 (5 bases each). Trimming took 6 bases from V and 2 from J, leaving 12 bases between them. The CDR3 extends over 14 amino acids. The CDR3, as DNA: TGTGCCAGCAGGCTCAGGGAGTCCACAGATACGCAGTATTTT. This encodes CASRLRESTDTQYF.

This chain joins TRBV12-3 or TRBV12-4 and TRBJ2-1, with D uncertain. The V gene lost 3 bases and the J gene lost 5 bases, with 11 bases spanning the gap. The CDR3 runs to 14 residues. The CDR3 region is CASSLGRKNNEQFF. The CDR3 DNA reads TGTGCCAGCAGTTTGGGTAGGAAGAACAATGAGCAGTTCTTC.

V and J are TRBV7-3 and TRBJ2-7, with 8 bases aligning to TRBD1. The J call could be wrong; TRBJ2-5 is a better fit for the DNA end. Germline V gene data show CDR1 as SGHTA and CDR2 as FQGTGA. This CDR3 has 14 residues. CDR3 sequence: CASSQTGAWGTQYF. The CDR3 nucleotides read TGTGCCAGCAGCCAGACAGGGGCCTGGGGGACCCAGTACTTC.

V usage is TRBV12-3 or TRBV12-4 and J usage is TRBJ2-1; no reliable D call. The V end lost 3 bases, the J end lost 3 bases, and 9 bases lay between the germline ends. The CDR3 has 14 residues. The CDR3 DNA follows: TGTGCCAGCAGTTTTTTTACAGACTACAATGAGCAGTTCTTC. Translating gives CASSFFTDYNEQFF.

The rearrangement joins TRBV11-2 to TRBJ2-4; 14 nucleotides line up with TRBD2. In germline, CDR1 is SGHAT, CDR2 FQNNGV. The junction had 16 bases not matched to a gene; V was cut back by 4 bases and J by 2 bases. The CDR3 covers 21 residues. CDR3 sequence reads: CASSSRSGLAGVGGTKNIQYF. The CDR3 DNA reads as TGTGCCAGCAGCTCCCGCTCGGGACTAGCGGGGGTAGGGGGGACCAAAAACATTCAGTACTTC.

This clonotype has just a few counts. This chain joins TRBV12-3 or TRBV12-4 and TRBJ2-3; 7 bases fit TRBD2. With V trimmed by 1 base and J by 4 bases, 5 bases remained unmatched. This CDR3 is built from 15 residues. The CDR3 DNA reads TGTGCCAGCAGTTTAGAAGCGGGACGACCAGATACGCAGTATTTT. Residues: CASSLEAGRPDTQYF.

This chain joins TRBV7-3 and TRBJ1-1, with 8 bases lining up with TRBD1. With V trimmed by 6 bases and J by 13 bases, 16 bases remained unmatched. This CDR3 has 14 residues. Germline CDR1 reads SGHTA; CDR2 reads FQGTGA. CDR3 amino acids: CASSRPGTGARVFF. Here the CDR3 DNA reads TGTGCCAGCAGTCGCCCCGGGACAGGAGCTAGGGTTTTCTTT.

This clonotype was seen many times. The chain carries TRBV20-1 and TRBJ2-5; D perhaps matches TRBD1 (6 bases). Germline lookup yields CDR1 DFQATT and CDR2 SNEGSKA (reference sequence). Trimming removed 5 bases from V and 5 bases from J, with 18 bases in between. The CDR3 totals 14 residues. Written as DNA, the CDR3 is TGCAGTGCTGAAACAGGGCCCGCCGGGGAGACCCAGTACTTC. Its protein is CSAETGPAGETQYF.

The chain combines TRBV5-1 with TRBJ2-1; D call uncertain. Trimming took 5 bases from V and 2 from J, leaving 8 bases between them. Germline V gives CDR1 SGHRS, CDR2 YFSETQ. The CDR3 runs to 13 residues. The CDR3 protein is CASREPTYNEQFF. The CDR3 DNA sequence: TGCGCCAGCAGAGAACCCACCTACAATGAGCAGTTCTTC.

This clonotype was counted only a few times. The chain carries TRBV6-5 and TRBJ2-5; 8 bases are shared with TRBD2. Germline V CDR1 and CDR2: MNHEY, SVGAGI. V dropped 5 bases and J dropped 4; count of bases not matched to a gene: 9. The CDR3 is 15 residues long. The CDR3 region has the DNA TGTGCCAGCAGTCCCCGGGGGGGGGCCGTAGAGACCCAGTACTTC. This gives the protein CASSPRGGAVETQYF.

The rearrangement joins TRBV6-6 to TRBJ2-7; D is possibly TRBD1 (5 bases). CDR3 length: 14 amino acids. V was pared by 1 base and J by 1 base, with 8 bases between. From germline, CDR1 is MNHNY and CDR2 SVGAGI (reference sequence). The DNA for the CDR3 is TGTGCCAGCAGTTACTTGGGGCCTTCCTACGAGCAGTACTTC. Amino acid sequence: CASSYLGPSYEQYF.

The chain has TRBV20-1 and TRBJ2-7, with TRBD2 as a possible D gene (6 bases). Germline CDR1 and CDR2: DFQATT and SNEGSKA (reference sequence). The CDR3 is 13 amino acids. Trimming removed 5 bases from V and 3 bases from J, with 14 bases in between. CDR3 coding DNA: TGCAGTGCTGAAGCGGGCCCGAACTACGAGCAGTACTTC. This gives the protein CSAEAGPNYEQYF.

The chain couples TRBV7-9 to TRBJ2-4; 8 positions agree with TRBD1. From germline, CDR1 is SEHNR and CDR2 FQNEAQ (reference sequence). The CDR3 contains 16 residues. V dropped 4 bases and J dropped 0; count of bases not matched to a gene: 5. The CDR3 here is CASSSTGGRAKNIQYF. The CDR3 coding sequence is TGTGCCAGCAGCTCAACAGGGGGTCGAGCCAAAAACATTCAGTACTTC. Variable domain in full (rest from reference TRBV7-9 and TRBJ2-4): DTGVSQNPRHKITKRGQNVTFRCDPISEHNRLYWYRQTLGQGPEFLTYFQNEAQLEKSRLLSDRFSAERPKGSFSTLEIQRTEQGDSAMYLCASSSTGGRAKNIQYFGAGTRLSVL.

The CDR3 sequence: CASSLEIAGVYGYTF. DNA for the CDR3: TGCGCCAGCAGCTTGGAAATAGCGGGAGTCTATGGCTACACCTTC. The chain combines TRBV5-1 with TRBJ1-2; D unresolved. V lost 0 bases, J lost 4 bases, and 13 bases lay in between. The CDR3 totals 15 residues. Per germline, CDR1 SGHRS and CDR2 YFSETQ.

The rearrangement uses TRBV29-1 and TRBJ2-5; perhaps TRBD1 as D (5 bases). The CDR3 runs to 14 residues. Trimming left V 5 bases short and J 5 bases short, with 18 bases between. Germline V gene lookup returns CDR1 SQVTM and CDR2 ANQGSEA. The CDR3 loop reads CSVKGPGLGETQYF. CDR3 DNA: TGCAGCGTTAAAGGTCCAGGGTTGGGGGAGACCCAGTACTTC.

The chain is built from TRBV10-3 and TRBJ2-5, with 15 nucleotides matching TRBD2. J lost 11 bases, V lost 3 bases, and 10 bases had no gene match. Germline values: CDR1 ENHRY, CDR2 SYGVKD. The CDR3 loop spans 16 amino acids. The CDR3 reads CAISEYGLAGGPEQYF. The CDR3 DNA is TGTGCCATCAGTGAATACGGACTAGCGGGAGGGCCGGAGCAGTACTTC.

There are a few counts of this clonotype. This chain joins TRBV4-1 and TRBJ2-3; 14 nucleotides agree with TRBD2. Germline lookup yields CDR1 MGHRA and CDR2 YSYEKL. V dropped 4 bases and J dropped 8; count of bases not matched to a gene: 14. CDR3 size: 18 residues. The chain's CDR3 is CASSPDKGLAGGVGTQYF. The CDR3 bases are TGCGCCAGCAGCCCTGATAAAGGACTAGCGGGGGGAGTAGGTACGCAGTATTTT.

V is TRBV5-1 and J is TRBJ2-5, with D perhaps TRBD1 or TRBD2 (5 bases each). V shed 2 bases and J shed 1 base, with 9 bases lying between them. The CDR3 consists of 14 residues. The germline CDR1 and CDR2 sequences are SGHRS and YFSETQ. CDR3 sequence: CASSFEGIQETQYF. The CDR3 coding sequence is TGCGCCAGCAGCTTCGAGGGGATCCAAGAGACCCAGTACTTC.

The chain employs TRBV5-1 and TRBJ2-3; TRBD2 matches at 10 bases. Germline V gene sequence: CDR1 SGHRS, CDR2 YFSETQ. The CDR3 consists of 16 residues. The J segment lost 3 bases and the V segment lost 4 bases, leaving 8 bases of the junction unmatched. The CDR3 sequence: CASSRLAGARTDTQYF. CDR3 DNA: TGCGCCAGCAGCCGTCTAGCGGGAGCAAGGACAGATACGCAGTATTTT.

The rearrangement links TRBV7-9 to TRBJ2-7; 11 bases map to TRBD2. The J call may not be correct, given that the DNA end is closer to TRBJ2-5. The germline CDR1 and CDR2 sequences are SEHNR and FQNEAQ (reference sequence). The CDR3 is made up of 17 amino acids. The CDR3, as DNA: TGTGCCAGCAGCTTAATGTCCCAGACTAGCGGGAAGGAGACCCAGTACTTC. Its protein product is CASSLMSQTSGKETQYF.

The V call is TRBV5-6, the J call TRBJ1-4, with TRBD1 matching 10 bases. V lost 4 bases to trimming and J lost 2 bases; unmatched junction nucleotides: 5. The CDR3 spans 16 residues. Germline CDR1 and CDR2: SGHDT and YYEEEE. CDR3 nucleotide sequence: TGTGCCAGCAGCACGACAGGGGGCTGGACTAATGAAAAACTGTTTTTT. It yields the protein CASSTTGGWTNEKLFF.

The rearrangement joins TRBV28 to TRBJ2-5, with D unresolved. Trimming removed 5 bases from V and 4 bases from J, with 11 bases in between. This CDR3 contains 13 residues. Germline CDR1 and CDR2: MDHEN and SYDVKM. The CDR3 is CASSTQGRETQYF. CDR3 in DNA: TGTGCCAGCAGTACCCAAGGGCGAGAGACCCAGTACTTC.

The chain recombines TRBV12-3 or TRBV12-4 with TRBJ1-4; perhaps TRBD1 as D (5 bases). CDR3 size: 13 residues. V shed 6 bases and J shed 10 bases, with 15 bases lying between them. DNA for the CDR3: TGTGCCAGCAGACGTCGGGACGGCCGAAAACTGTTTTTT. It is translated as CASRRRDGRKLFF.